Following are 26 T cell receptor beta chains from one sample sequenced in a study of cytomegalovirus exposure and HLA in healthy donors. The table came from immunoSEQ multiplex PCR; TCRdb's copy has only in-frame clones and leaves some out. The profile shows some 110,000 clones, about 82% of them singletons. The sample comprised PBMCs. The receptors here all came from a young man in good health and CMV-seronegative.

The chain has TRBV25-1 and TRBJ2-5, with 8 nucleotides matching TRBD2. Germline CDR1 reads MGHDK; CDR2 reads SYGVNS. There are 15 residues in the CDR3. With 3 bases clipped from V and 7 bases from J, the junction kept 10 bases outside the gene matches. The CDR3 DNA reads as TGTGCCAGCAGTGATTTCGGACTAGCCGGGGGGACCCAGTACTTC. Its translation: CASSDFGLAGGTQYF.

This chain connects TRBV5-1 to TRBJ2-7; 11 bases fit TRBD1. The CDR3 loop spans 15 amino acids. Trimming removed 1 base from V and 5 bases from J; junction bases left unmatched: 5. The germline CDR1 and CDR2 sequences are SGHRS and YFSETQ. CDR3 DNA: TGCGCCAGCAGCTTGTATGGACAGGGGGCCGACGAGCAGTACTTC. Translating gives CASSLYGQGADEQYF.

V is TRBV15 and J is TRBJ1-4; D gene ambiguous. The CDR3 has 14 amino acids. The V end was cut by 8 bases, the J end by 6 bases, with 16 bases between. Germline CDR1 and CDR2: LNHNV and YYDKDF (reference sequence). Here the CDR3 reads CATHQSREDEKLFF. The CDR3 DNA reads TGTGCCACCCACCAGTCACGGGAGGATGAAAAACTGTTTTTT.

This chain uses TRBV5-1 with TRBJ1-2, with D unresolved. Germline CDR1 and CDR2: SGHRS and YFSETQ. Between the trimmed V and J ends, which lost 4 bases and 2 bases, there was a span of 12 bases. The CDR3 contains 14 residues. Written as DNA, the CDR3 is TGCGCCAGCAGCCGAACGGAGGGAAACTATGGCTACACCTTC. Protein product: CASSRTEGNYGYTF.

The rearrangement uses TRBV2 and TRBJ2-5; 10 bases are shared with TRBD2. V trimming: 7 bases; J trimming: 1 base; junction bases outside the gene matches: 3. CDR1 and CDR2 (germline): SNHLY, FYNNEI. The CDR3 has 14 residues. CDR3 sequence (DNA): TGTGCCAGCAACCCTAGCGGGGGCCAAGAGACCCAGTACTTC. Translation gives CASNPSGGQETQYF.

The CDR3 spells CASSSPLGQGTVQETQYF. CDR3 coding DNA: TGTGCCAGCAGTTCCCCCTTGGGGCAGGGGACAGTACAAGAGACCCAGTACTTC. V and J are TRBV27 and TRBJ2-5, with 7 positions matching TRBD1. CDR1 is MNHEY, CDR2 SMNVEV, per germline (reference sequence). Trimming took 4 bases from V and 2 from J; bases not matched to a gene: 16. The length of the CDR3 is 18 residues.

The genes are TRBV5-4 and TRBJ2-7; a possible D gene is TRBD1 (5 bases). CDR1 SGHNT and CDR2 YYREEE come from the germline V gene (reference sequence). V dropped 4 bases and J dropped 5 bases, with 22 bases sitting between them. CDR3 size: 16 residues. Written as DNA, the CDR3 is TGTGCCAGCAGCCCATCAATAGGTGGGGCGACCCACGAGCAGTACTTC. It yields the protein CASSPSIGGATHEQYF.

The chain uses TRBV5-1 and TRBJ2-1; D is possibly TRBD1 (5 bases). CDR1 and CDR2 from the germline V gene are SGHRS and YFSETQ. V was pared by 5 bases and J by 2 bases, with 11 bases between. The CDR3 runs 14 residues. This CDR3 reads CASSGQGPYNEQFF. DNA of the CDR3: TGCGCCAGCAGTGGGCAGGGCCCCTACAATGAGCAGTTCTTC.

The chain combines TRBV7-9 with TRBJ2-2; 11 bases are shared with TRBD2. Germline trimming cut 4 bases from V and 1 base from J; bases unmatched to any gene: 8. Germline CDR1 SEHNR, CDR2 FQNEAQ (reference sequence). CDR3 length: 18 residues. CDR3: CASSSTPLAGGNTGELFF. The CDR3 DNA reads as TGTGCCAGCAGCTCAACGCCCCTAGCGGGAGGGAACACCGGGGAGCTGTTTTTT.

Only a few counts were recorded for this clone. V and J are TRBV30 and TRBJ2-7, with a tentative D call TRBD2 (5 bases). Trimming took off 2 bases at V and 7 bases at J, with 15 bases between the two ends. The germline gives CDR1 GTSNPN, CDR2 SVGIG (reference sequence). CDR3 length: 13 amino acids. DNA of the CDR3: TGTGCCTGGAGTCCAACCTCAAGCGGTGAGCAGTACTTC. Amino acids: CAWSPTSSGEQYF.

About this clone: Different DNA sequences within this sample yield the same CDR3. The V gene is TRBV27, the J gene TRBJ2-7, with a possible D match to TRBD2 (5 bases). Germline V gene sequence: CDR1 MNHEY, CDR2 SMNVEV (reference sequence). The CDR3 spans 12 residues. The V and J ends lost 6 bases and 1 base respectively, with 7 bases between them. In nucleotides, the CDR3 is TGTGCCAGCAGGACGGGGTCCTACGAGCAGTACTTC. It encodes CASRTGSYEQYF.

The rearrangement joins TRBV2 to TRBJ1-1; 8 nucleotides agree with TRBD1. The CDR3 totals 13 residues. The germline gives CDR1 SNHLY, CDR2 FYNNEI. The V and J ends lost 7 bases and 0 bases, in that order; junction bases with no gene match: 1. DNA of the CDR3: TGTGCCAGCACAGGGGGCATGAACACTGAAGCTTTCTTT. Protein: CASTGGMNTEAFF.

The chain is built from TRBV6-1 and TRBJ1-1, with 10 bases identical to TRBD1. CDR3 length equals 14 residues. CDR1 is MNHNS and CDR2 is SASEGT in the germline V gene. V dropped 5 bases and J dropped 5; count of bases not matched to a gene: 5. The CDR3 loop is CASSLGQGVTEAFF. CDR3 bases: TGTGCCAGCAGTCTCGGACAGGGGGTGACTGAAGCTTTCTTT.

This chain links TRBV5-1 with TRBJ1-1; TRBD1 might be the D (5 bases). Germline V CDR1 and CDR2: SGHRS, YFSETQ. V lost 4 bases, J lost 0 bases, and 10 bases lay in between. The CDR3 runs to 14 residues. The CDR3 nucleotides are TGCGCCAGCAGCCTGGACACGATGAACACTGAAGCTTTCTTT. The encoded protein is CASSLDTMNTEAFF.

On this clone itself: The same CDR3 can be traced to other DNA sequences in this sample. The DNA for the CDR3 is TGTGCCAGCAGTCCAGGGGGGTACGAAAAACTGTTTTTT. Protein product: CASSPGGYEKLFF. The chain carries TRBV6-5 and TRBJ1-4; 7 nucleotides align to TRBD1. Germline V gene lookup returns CDR1 MNHEY and CDR2 SVGAGI. The junction had 5 bases not matched to a gene; V was cut back by 5 bases and J by 8 bases. The CDR3 covers 13 residues.

The chain recombines TRBV7-9 with TRBJ2-7; 8 positions agree with TRBD1. Trimming removed 5 bases from V and 2 bases from J; junction bases left unmatched: 11. Germline CDR1 SEHNR, CDR2 FQNEAQ (reference sequence). The CDR3 covers 16 residues. CDR3 protein: CASSASTGTGTYEQYF. DNA of the CDR3: TGTGCCAGCAGCGCATCCACCGGGACAGGAACCTACGAGCAGTACTTC.

The rearrangement links TRBV7-8 to TRBJ2-4, with TRBD1 as a possible D gene (6 bases). The CDR3 extends over 13 amino acids. In germline, CDR1 is SGHVS, CDR2 FQNEAQ. Between the trimmed V and J ends, which lost 4 bases and 9 bases, there was a span of 13 bases. The CDR3 region is CASSSGTGRIQYF. As DNA, the CDR3 is TGTGCCAGCAGCTCCGGAACAGGGCGCATTCAGTACTTC.

The V and J genes are TRBV2 and TRBJ2-1; TRBD1 matches at 11 bases. V was clipped by 11 bases and J by 1 base; unmatched bases: 4. This CDR3 is built from 14 residues. Germline CDR1 is SNHLY and CDR2 is FYNNEI. Written as DNA, the CDR3 is TGTGCCGGTGGACAGGGGGCGTCCTACAATGAGCAGTTCTTC. It yields the protein CAGGQGASYNEQFF.

As DNA, the CDR3 is TGTGCCAGCAGCTCGAGACAGAATGAGCAGTTCTTC. It encodes CASSSRQNEQFF. V is TRBV11-1 and J is TRBJ2-1, with D possibly being TRBD1 (5 bases). Trimming cost V 4 bases and J 7 bases, with 8 bases left between them. This CDR3 is built from 12 residues. Germline CDR1 reads SGHAT; CDR2 reads FQDESV (reference sequence). Using reference TRBV11-1 and TRBJ2-1 for the parts outside the CDR3, the full variable domain is EAEVAQSPRYKITEKSQAVAFWCDPISGHATLYWYRQILGQGPELLVQFQDESVVDDSQLPKDRFSAERLKGVDSTLKIQPAELGDSAMYLCASSSRQNEQFFGPGTRLTVL.

This chain connects TRBV6-1 to TRBJ1-2; 9 positions agree with TRBD1. Germline assignment: CDR1 MNHNS and CDR2 SASEGT. V shed 4 bases, J shed 0 bases, and the junction held 9 bases outside the gene matches. The CDR3 loop spans 17 amino acids. The CDR3 sequence is CASSVPGTGRPNYGYTF. Written as DNA, the CDR3 is TGTGCCAGCAGTGTCCCCGGGACAGGGAGACCTAACTATGGCTACACCTTC.

The J gene is TRBJ1-5, the V gene TRBV11-2; 7 nucleotides line up with TRBD1. The ends lost 5 bases at V and 6 bases at J; junction bases unmatched: 7. This CDR3 is built from 14 residues. In germline, CDR1 is SGHAT, CDR2 FQNNGV. The CDR3 loop is CASSEDRVAQPQHF. In DNA form, the CDR3 reads TGTGCCAGCAGCGAAGACAGGGTCGCTCAGCCCCAGCATTTT.

V gene TRBV7-9 combines with J gene TRBJ2-7, with TRBD1 matching 7 bases. The CDR3 consists of 14 residues. From germline, CDR1 is SEHNR and CDR2 FQNEAQ (reference sequence). V lost 5 bases to trimming and J lost 2 bases; unmatched junction nucleotides: 6. CDR3 region: CASSAPGTAYEQYF. The CDR3 DNA is TGTGCCAGCAGCGCCCCGGGGACAGCCTACGAGCAGTACTTC.

This chain uses TRBV6-5 with TRBJ2-2; 8 positions match TRBD2. The CDR3 totals 15 residues. With 5 bases clipped from V and 6 bases from J, the junction kept 8 bases outside the gene matches. Germline V gives CDR1 MNHEY, CDR2 SVGAGI. In DNA form, the CDR3 reads TGTGCCAGCAGTACGGGAGGGGGGGGACCCGGGGAGCTGTTTTTT. This translates into CASSTGGGGPGELFF.

This chain joins TRBV2 and TRBJ2-7, with 7 bases that match TRBD1. V dropped 6 bases and J dropped 2; count of bases not matched to a gene: 7. Germline V lookup: CDR1 SNHLY, CDR2 FYNNEI. This CDR3 spans 14 amino acids. The CDR3, as DNA: TGTGCCAGCAGGGAACAGGGGCCCGCCTACGAGCAGTACTTC. It encodes CASREQGPAYEQYF.

The chain employs TRBV9 and TRBJ1-3; 7 bases agree with TRBD1. The CDR3 is made up of 17 amino acids. Per germline, CDR1 SGDLS and CDR2 YYNGEE. The ends lost 3 bases at V and 2 bases at J; junction bases unmatched: 11. DNA of the CDR3: TGTGCCAGCAGCGCCCCCCGGGACCAGGGGGCTGGAAACACCATATATTTT. It yields the protein CASSAPRDQGAGNTIYF.

The rearrangement links TRBV6-1 to TRBJ2-1; possible D gene TRBD2, 5 bases. The germline V and J ends were trimmed by 6 bases and 8 bases, with 20 bases remaining between them. The CDR3 contains 15 residues. Germline V CDR1 and CDR2: MNHNS, SASEGT. The CDR3: CASSQWGSEVDEQFF. The CDR3 coding sequence is TGTGCCAGCAGCCAGTGGGGTAGCGAAGTCGATGAGCAGTTCTTC.